The rows below give T cell receptor beta chains drawn from one sample of a study of blood T cell repertoires in COVID-19. Produced via immunoSEQ multiplex PCR; TCRdb's table is partial and in-frame only. The table lists around 100,000 clones, about 87% of them singletons. Sequenced input: peripheral blood. The receptors were gathered from a man between 45 and 60 years old with active or convalescent COVID-19. Both conserved end residues are part of each CDR3. Each record gives: V gene, J gene, CDR3 length, CDR3 protein.

TRBV28	TRBJ1-5	16	CASSSYRQTINRPQHF
TRBV19	TRBJ1-5	14	CASSIGGPNQPQHF
TRBV25-1	TRBJ2-1	15	CASSTSGGANNEQFF
TRBV4-3	TRBJ1-2	15	CASSQEQGANYGYTF
TRBV7-2	TRBJ2-7	16	CASSLDSGGTGYEQYF
TRBV6-5	TRBJ1-1	14	CASSRQGENTEAFF
TRBV19	TRBJ2-3	13	CATRWGAVDTQYF
TRBV3-1/TRBV3-2	TRBJ2-1	21	CASSPDSGLAGGRGRYNEQFF
TRBV2	TRBJ2-3	16	CASSELGLAGSDTQYF
TRBV7-8	TRBJ1-2	14	CASSLGTTGGGYTF
TRBV3-1/TRBV3-2	TRBJ2-6	17	CASSQDIVGGGANVLTF
TRBV11-3	TRBJ2-1	17	CASSSSYDSRSYNEQFF
TRBV7-9	TRBJ1-1	13	CASGTHSDTEAFF
TRBV3-1/TRBV3-2	TRBJ1-5	15	CASSTGQGLNQPQHF
TRBV6-1	TRBJ1-2	13	CASSEQEGAGYTF
TRBV6-5	TRBJ1-1	14	CASIIDRGTTEAFF
TRBV9	TRBJ1-3	15	CASSPTGVPGNTIYF
TRBV24-1	TRBJ2-3	16	CATSDLSGGGTDTQYF
TRBV4-1	TRBJ1-4	12	CASSLDFEKLFF
TRBV3-1/TRBV3-2	TRBJ2-7	18	CASSQDRGRTGGSYEQYF
TRBV2	TRBJ1-5	15	CASSEGTGNVQPQHF
TRBV5-1	TRBJ1-4	16	CASSPGDTATNEKLFF
TRBV6-5	TRBJ1-2	13	CASSIQGNYGYTF
TRBV5-4	TRBJ2-3	16	CASSFSSGILRDTQYF
TRBV11-2	TRBJ1-1	14	CASSLGTSSTEAFF
TRBV6-1	TRBJ1-6	15	CASSSLDRAKSPLHF
TRBV20-1	TRBJ2-1	14	CSASPWTSDSEQFF
TRBV3-1/TRBV3-2	TRBJ1-2	16	CASSQGGQGSNYGYTF
TRBV2	TRBJ1-5	14	CASRGDGDNQPQHF
TRBV6-5	TRBJ1-1	12	CATSFAGTEAFF
TRBV28	TRBJ1-1	11	CASSLDRVAFF
TRBV18	TRBJ1-5	13	CASSQLRDQPQHF
TRBV6-5	TRBJ2-7	14	CASSRTGGGYEQYF
TRBV19	TRBJ1-5	16	CASSTGQGVGNQPQHF
TRBV5-4	TRBJ2-3	17	CASSLSGGFSSTDTQYF
TRBV10-2	TRBJ1-1	11	CATGGDTEAFF
TRBV28	TRBJ1-1	14	CASSFGQGGTEAFF
TRBV4-2	TRBJ1-1	15	CASSQGDRGDTEAFF
TRBV7-9	TRBJ2-3	12	CASDGRADTQYF
TRBV19	TRBJ2-5	14	CASGSQGAGETQYF
TRBV28	TRBJ2-1	11	CASRARGEQFF
TRBV5-1	TRBJ2-2	14	CASNPGENTGELFF
TRBV6-5	TRBJ1-1	14	CASSSGGQDTEAFF
TRBV11-2	TRBJ2-2	14	CASRISGNTGELFF
TRBV14	TRBJ2-1	18	CASSVRTGSLSSYNEQFF
TRBV2	TRBJ1-1	14	CASNLKGENTEAFF
TRBV3-1/TRBV3-2	TRBJ2-3	15	CASSQASGAGGLQYF
TRBV28	TRBJ2-2	16	CASTLSQGTSGGELFF
TRBV27	TRBJ2-1	10	CASSRYEQFF
TRBV9	TRBJ2-5	14	CASSVGLLQETQYF